The clone carrying this T cell receptor (beta chain) was recorded once. These data originate in a study of blood T cell repertoires in COVID-19. The germline CDR1 and CDR2 sequences are SGHKS and YYEKEE (reference sequence). The CDR3 loop spans 14 amino acids. The V segment lost 2 bases and the J segment 5 bases; nucleotides outside the gene matches: 7. Sequencing used immunoSEQ multiplex PCR; TCRdb keeps in-frame clones, though not all of them. This sample has 190,000 or so clones, with around nine tenths found just once. This sequence originates from a woman between 18 and 29 years old who had recovered from COVID-19. The sequencing input was peripheral blood. The chain has TRBV5-5 and TRBJ2-7; 7 nucleotides line up with TRBD1. CDR3 loop: CASSLGGRFNEQYF. CDR3 sequence (DNA): TGTGCCAGCAGCTTAGGGGGCAGGTTCAACGAGCAGTACTTC. Together with reference TRBV5-5 and TRBJ2-7, the CDR3 gives the full variable domain: DAGVTQSPTHLIKTRGQQVTLRCSPISGHKSVSWYQQVLGQGPQFIFQYYEKEERGRGNFPDRFSARQFPNYSSELNVNALLLGDSALYLCASSLGGRFNEQYFGPGTRLTVT.